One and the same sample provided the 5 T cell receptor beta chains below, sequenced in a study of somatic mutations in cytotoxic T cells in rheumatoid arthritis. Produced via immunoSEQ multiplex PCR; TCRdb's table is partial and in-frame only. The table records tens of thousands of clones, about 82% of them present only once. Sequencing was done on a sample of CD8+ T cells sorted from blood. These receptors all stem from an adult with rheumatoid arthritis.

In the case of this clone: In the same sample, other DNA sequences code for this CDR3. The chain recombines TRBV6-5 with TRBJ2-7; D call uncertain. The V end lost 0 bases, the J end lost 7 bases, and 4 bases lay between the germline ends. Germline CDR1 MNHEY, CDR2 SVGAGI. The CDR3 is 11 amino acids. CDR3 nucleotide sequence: TGTGCCAGCAGTTACTCGAGGGAGCAGTACTTC. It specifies CASSYSREQYF.

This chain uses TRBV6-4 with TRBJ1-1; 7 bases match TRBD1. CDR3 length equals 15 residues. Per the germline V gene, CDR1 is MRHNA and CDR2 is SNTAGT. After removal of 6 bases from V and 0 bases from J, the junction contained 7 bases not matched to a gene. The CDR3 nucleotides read TGTGCCAGCAGATCTAGGGACAGCCTGAACACTGAAGCTTTCTTT. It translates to CASRSRDSLNTEAFF.

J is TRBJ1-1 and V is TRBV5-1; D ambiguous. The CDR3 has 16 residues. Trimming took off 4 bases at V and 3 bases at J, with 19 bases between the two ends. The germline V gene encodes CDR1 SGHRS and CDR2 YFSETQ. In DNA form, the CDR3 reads TGCGCCAGCAGCGATGGAGGTACGGGTGTGGACACTGAAGCTTTCTTT. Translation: CASSDGGTGVDTEAFF.

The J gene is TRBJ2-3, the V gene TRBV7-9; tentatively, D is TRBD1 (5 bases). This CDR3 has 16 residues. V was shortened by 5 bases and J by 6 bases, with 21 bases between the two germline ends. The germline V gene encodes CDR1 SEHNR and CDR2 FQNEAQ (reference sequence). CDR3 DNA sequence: TGTGCCAGCAGCCCCGGACGGCCAAGGGGTTCGGATACGCAGTATTTT. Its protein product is CASSPGRPRGSDTQYF.

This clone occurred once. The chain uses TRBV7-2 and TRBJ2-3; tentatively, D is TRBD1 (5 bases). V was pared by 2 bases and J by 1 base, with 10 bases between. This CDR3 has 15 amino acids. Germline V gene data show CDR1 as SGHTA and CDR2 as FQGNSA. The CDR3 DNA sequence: TGTGCCAGCAGCTTAATAGGGGCCCGCACAGATACGCAGTATTTT. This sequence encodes CASSLIGARTDTQYF.